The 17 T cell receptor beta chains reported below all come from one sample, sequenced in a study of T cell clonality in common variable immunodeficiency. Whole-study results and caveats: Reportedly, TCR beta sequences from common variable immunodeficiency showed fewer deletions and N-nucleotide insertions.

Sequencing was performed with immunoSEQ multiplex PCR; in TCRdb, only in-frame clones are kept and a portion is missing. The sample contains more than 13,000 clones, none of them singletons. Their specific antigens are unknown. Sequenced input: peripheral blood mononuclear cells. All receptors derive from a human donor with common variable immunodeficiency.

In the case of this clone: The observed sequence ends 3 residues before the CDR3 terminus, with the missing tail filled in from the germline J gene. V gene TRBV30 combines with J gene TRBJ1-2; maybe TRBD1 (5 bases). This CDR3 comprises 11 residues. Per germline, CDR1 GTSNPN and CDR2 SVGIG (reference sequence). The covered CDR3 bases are TGTGCCTGGAGTCCAGGGATGATA. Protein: CAWSPGMI. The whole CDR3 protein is CAWSPGMIYTF.

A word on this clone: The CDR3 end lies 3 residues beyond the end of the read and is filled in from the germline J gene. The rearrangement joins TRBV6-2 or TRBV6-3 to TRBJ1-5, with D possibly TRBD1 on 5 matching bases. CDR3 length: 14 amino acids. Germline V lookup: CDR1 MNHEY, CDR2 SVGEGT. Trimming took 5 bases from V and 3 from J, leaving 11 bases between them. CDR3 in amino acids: CASSTGLPNQPQHF. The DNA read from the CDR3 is TGTGCCAGCAGTACGGGACTCCCCAATCAGCCC.

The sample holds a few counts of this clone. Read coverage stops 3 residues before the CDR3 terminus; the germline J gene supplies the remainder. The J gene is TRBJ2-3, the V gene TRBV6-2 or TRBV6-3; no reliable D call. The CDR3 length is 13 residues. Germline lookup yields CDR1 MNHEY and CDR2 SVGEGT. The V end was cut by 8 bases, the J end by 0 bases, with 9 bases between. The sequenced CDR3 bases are TGTGCCAGCGGCCAACCTAGCACAGATACG. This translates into CASGQPSTDT. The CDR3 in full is CASGQPSTDTQYF.

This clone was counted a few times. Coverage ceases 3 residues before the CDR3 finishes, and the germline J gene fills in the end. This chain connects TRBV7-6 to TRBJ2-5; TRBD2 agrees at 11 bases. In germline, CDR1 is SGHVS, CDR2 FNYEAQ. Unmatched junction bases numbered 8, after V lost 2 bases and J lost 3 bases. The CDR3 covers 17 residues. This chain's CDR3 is CASSLLPASGGKETQYF. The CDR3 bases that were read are TGTGCCAGCAGCTTATTACCGGCTAGCGGGGGGAAAGAGACC.

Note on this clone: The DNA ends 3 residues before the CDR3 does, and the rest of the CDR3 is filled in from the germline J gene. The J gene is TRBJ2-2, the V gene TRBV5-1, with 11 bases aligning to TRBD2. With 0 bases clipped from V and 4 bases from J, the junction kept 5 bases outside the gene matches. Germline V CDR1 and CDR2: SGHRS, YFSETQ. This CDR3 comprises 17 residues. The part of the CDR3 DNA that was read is TGCGCCAGCAGCTTGGGACTAGCGGGGACCTCCACCGGGGAG. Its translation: CASSLGLAGTSTGE. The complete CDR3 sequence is CASSLGLAGTSTGELFF. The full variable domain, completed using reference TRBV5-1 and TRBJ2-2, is KAGVTQTPRYLIKTRGQQVTLSCSPISGHRSVSWYQQTPGQGLQFLFEYFSETQRNKGNFPGRFSGRQFSNSRSEMNVSTLELGDSALYLCASSLGLAGTSTGELFFGEGSRLTVL.

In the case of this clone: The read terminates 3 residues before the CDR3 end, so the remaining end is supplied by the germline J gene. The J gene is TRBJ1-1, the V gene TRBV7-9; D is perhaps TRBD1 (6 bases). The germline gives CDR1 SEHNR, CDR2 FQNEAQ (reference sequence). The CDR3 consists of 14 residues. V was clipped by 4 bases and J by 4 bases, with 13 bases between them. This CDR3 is CASSSPQGSTEAFF. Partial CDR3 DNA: TGTGCCAGCAGCTCCCCCCAGGGGAGCACTGAA.

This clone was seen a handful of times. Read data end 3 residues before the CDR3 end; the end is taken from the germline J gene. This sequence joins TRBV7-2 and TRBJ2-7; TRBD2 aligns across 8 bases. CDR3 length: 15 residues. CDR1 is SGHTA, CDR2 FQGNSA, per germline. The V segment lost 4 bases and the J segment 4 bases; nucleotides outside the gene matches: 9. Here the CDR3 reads CASSSSGGGTYEQYF. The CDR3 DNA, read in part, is TGTGCCAGCAGCTCGTCGGGGGGGGGAACATACGAG.

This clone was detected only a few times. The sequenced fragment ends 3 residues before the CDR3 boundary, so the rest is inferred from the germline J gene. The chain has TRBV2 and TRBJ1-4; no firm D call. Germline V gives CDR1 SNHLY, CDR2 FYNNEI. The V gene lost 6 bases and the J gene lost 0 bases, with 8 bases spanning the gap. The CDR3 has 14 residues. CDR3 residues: CASREQTTNEKLFF. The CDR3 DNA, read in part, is TGTGCCAGCAGAGAACAGACAACTAATGAAAAA.

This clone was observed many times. The CDR3 bases that were read are TGTGCCATCAACCCAGGGGGAAGCGGCACTGAA. Its translation: CAINPGGSGTE. The full CDR3 protein reads CAINPGGSGTEAFF. The rearrangement uses TRBV10-3 and TRBJ1-1; TRBD1 agrees at 7 bases. The DNA ends 3 residues before the CDR3 does, and the rest of the CDR3 is filled in from the germline J gene. This CDR3 is built from 14 residues. The V segment lost 7 bases and the J segment 4 bases; nucleotides outside the gene matches: 9. Germline V gene sequence: CDR1 ENHRY, CDR2 SYGVKD.

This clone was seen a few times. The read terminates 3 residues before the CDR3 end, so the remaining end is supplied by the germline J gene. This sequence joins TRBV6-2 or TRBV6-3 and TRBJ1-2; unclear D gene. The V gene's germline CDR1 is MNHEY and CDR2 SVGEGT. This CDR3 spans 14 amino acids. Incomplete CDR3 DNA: TGTGCCAGCAGTTACACGAGCGGGGTCAATGAG. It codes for CASSYTSGVNE. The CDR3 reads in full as CASSYTSGVNEYTF.

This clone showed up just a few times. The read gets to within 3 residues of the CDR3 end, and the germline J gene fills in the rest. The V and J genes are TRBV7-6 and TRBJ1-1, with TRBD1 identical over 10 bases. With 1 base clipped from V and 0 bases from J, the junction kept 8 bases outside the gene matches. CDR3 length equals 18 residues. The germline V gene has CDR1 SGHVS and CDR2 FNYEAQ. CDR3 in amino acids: CASSLETGGATVNTEAFF. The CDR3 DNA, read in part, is TGTGCCAGCAGCTTAGAGACAGGGGGCGCGACCGTGAACACTGAA.

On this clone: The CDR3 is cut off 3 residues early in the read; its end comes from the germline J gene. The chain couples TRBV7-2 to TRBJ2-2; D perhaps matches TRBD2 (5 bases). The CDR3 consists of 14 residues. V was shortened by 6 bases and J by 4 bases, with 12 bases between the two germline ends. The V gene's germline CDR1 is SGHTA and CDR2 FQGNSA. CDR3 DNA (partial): TGTGCCAGCAGTCGATTAGCGAGCACCGGGGAG. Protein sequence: CASSRLASTGE. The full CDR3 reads CASSRLASTGELFF.

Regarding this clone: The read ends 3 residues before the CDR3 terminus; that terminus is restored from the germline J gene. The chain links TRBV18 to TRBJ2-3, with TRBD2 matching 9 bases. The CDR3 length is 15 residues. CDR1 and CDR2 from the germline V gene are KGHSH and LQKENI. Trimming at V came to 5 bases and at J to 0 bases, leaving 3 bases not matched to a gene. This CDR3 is CASSEGLASTDTQYF. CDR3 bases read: TGTGCCAGCTCAGAGGGACTAGCTAGCACAGATACG. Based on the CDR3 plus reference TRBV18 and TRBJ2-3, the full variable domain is NAGVMQNPRHLVRRRGQEARLRCSPMKGHSHVYWYRQLPEEGLKFMVYLQKENIIDESGMPKERFSAEFPKEGPSILRIQQVVRGDSAAYFCASSEGLASTDTQYFGPGTRLTVL.

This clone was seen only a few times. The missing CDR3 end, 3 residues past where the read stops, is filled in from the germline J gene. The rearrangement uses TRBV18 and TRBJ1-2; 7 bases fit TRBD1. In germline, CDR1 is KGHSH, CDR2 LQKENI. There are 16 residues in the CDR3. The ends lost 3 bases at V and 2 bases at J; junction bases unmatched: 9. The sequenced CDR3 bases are TGTGCCAGCTCACCTTCGACAGGGCAGGGGAACTATGGC. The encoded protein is CASSPSTGQGNYG. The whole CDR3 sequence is CASSPSTGQGNYGYTF.

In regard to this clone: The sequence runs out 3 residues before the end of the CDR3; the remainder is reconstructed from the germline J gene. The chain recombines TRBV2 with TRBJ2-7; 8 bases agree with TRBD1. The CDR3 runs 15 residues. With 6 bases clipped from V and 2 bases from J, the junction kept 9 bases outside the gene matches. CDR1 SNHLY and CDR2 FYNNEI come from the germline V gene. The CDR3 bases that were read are TGTGCCAGCAGAGGACAGGGAAAGACGACCTACGAG. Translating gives CASRGQGKTTYE. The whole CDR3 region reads CASRGQGKTTYEQYF.

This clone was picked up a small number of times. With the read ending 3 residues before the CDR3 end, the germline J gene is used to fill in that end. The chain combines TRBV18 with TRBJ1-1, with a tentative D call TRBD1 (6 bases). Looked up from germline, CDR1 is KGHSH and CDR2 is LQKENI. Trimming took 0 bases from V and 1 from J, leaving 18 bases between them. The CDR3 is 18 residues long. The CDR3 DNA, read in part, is TGTGCCAGCTCACCACCAGGCGGCGGGGGCGGCTGGAACACTGAA. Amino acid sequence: CASSPPGGGGGWNTE. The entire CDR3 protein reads CASSPPGGGGGWNTEAFF.

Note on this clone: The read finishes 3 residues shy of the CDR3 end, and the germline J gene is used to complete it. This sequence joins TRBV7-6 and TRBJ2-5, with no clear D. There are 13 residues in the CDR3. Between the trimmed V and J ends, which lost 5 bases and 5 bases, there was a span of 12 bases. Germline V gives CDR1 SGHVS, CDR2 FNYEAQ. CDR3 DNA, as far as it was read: TGTGCCAGCAGCCAGAGTCACAAGGAGACC. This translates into CASSQSHKET. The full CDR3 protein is CASSQSHKETQYF.